Below are 21 T cell receptor beta chains sequenced from a single sample in a study of T cells in Graves' hyperthyroidism and ophthalmopathy (dated by TCRdb to between 2018 and 2021). The library was obtained by multiplex PCR. Sequenced on an Illumina HiSeq 2000. The TCR beta CDR3 regions were amplified from the RNA transcripts. The first round of RT-PCR for the TCR CDR3 was performed with the HTBI primer set and the Qiagen OneStep RT-PCR kit. The raw public data were reprocessed by TCRdb itself: fastp quality trimming at Q25, MiXCR clonotype calling, in-frame beta chains only. CDR3 protein duplicates are merged, each entry listing the most common genes and DNA. The sample table records 640,000 or so distinct CDR3 sequences; 12% to 15% of these occur just once. Clones ranked in the top ten supply roughly 6.9% of the sample. Sequencing input: blood. Source of these receptors: a woman younger than 30 with Graves' ophthalmopathy.

This clonotype was seen many times. The chain is built from TRBV13 and TRBJ2-1; TRBD2 might be the D (7 bases). CDR1 and CDR2 (germline): PRHDT, FYEKMQ (reference sequence). V dropped 5 bases and J dropped 6 bases, with 14 bases sitting between them. The CDR3 is 14 amino acids. For the CDR3, the DNA is TGTGCCAGCAGCCTGGAGGGAGGGGGCAATGAGCAGTTCTTC. Its translation is CASSLEGGGNEQFF.

This clonotype has ten or more counts. The chain uses TRBV7-2 and TRBJ2-5, with 7 positions matching TRBD1. In germline, CDR1 is SGHTA, CDR2 FQGNSA. V lost 3 bases and J lost 2; bases outside the gene matches: 6. The CDR3 totals 15 residues. Written as DNA, the CDR3 is TGTGCCAGCAGCTTCCGGACAGGAAAACAAGAGACCCAGTACTTC. This codes for CASSFRTGKQETQYF. Combining the CDR3 with reference TRBV7-2 and TRBJ2-5 gives the whole variable domain GAGVSQSPSNKVTEKGKDVELRCDPISGHTALYWYRQSLGQGLEFLIYFQGNSAPDKSGLPSDRFSAERTGGSVSTLTIQRTQQEDSAVYLCASSFRTGKQETQYFGPGTRLLVL.

V is TRBV19 and J is TRBJ2-5, with 12 bases lining up with TRBD2. The germline gives CDR1 LNHDA, CDR2 SQIVND (reference sequence). J lost 4 bases, V lost 7 bases, and 10 bases had no gene match. The CDR3 sequence is 16 residues long. The CDR3 coding sequence is TGTGCCAGTACCCCGAGGATGACTAGCGGGAGAGAGACCCAGTACTTC. Its protein product is CASTPRMTSGRETQYF. The full variable domain, its missing parts supplied by reference TRBV19 and TRBJ2-5, is DGGITQSPKYLFRKEGQNVTLSCEQNLNHDAMYWYRQDPGQGLRLIYYSQIVNDFQKGDIAEGYSVSREKKESFPLTVTSAQKNPTAFYLCASTPRMTSGRETQYFGPGTRLLVL.

This clonotype was recorded a few times. The rearrangement links TRBV11-3 to TRBJ2-1; 10 bases are shared with TRBD1. The J segment lost 9 bases and the V segment lost 4 bases, leaving 3 bases of the junction unmatched. The CDR3 extends over 13 amino acids. The germline gives CDR1 SGHNT, CDR2 YENEEA. CDR3 amino acids: CASSSGTGAEQFF. The CDR3 bases are TGTGCCAGCAGCTCCGGGACAGGGGCTGAGCAGTTCTTC.

This clonotype was detected only a few times. The chain has TRBV19 and TRBJ2-7; 8 bases are shared with TRBD1. This CDR3 contains 15 residues. Germline CDR1 is LNHDA and CDR2 is SQIVND (reference sequence). J gave up 0 bases and V 4 bases, and 5 bases lay outside the gene matches. DNA for the CDR3: TGTGCCAGTAGTAGAGGACAGGGAGGCTCCTACGAGCAGTACTTC. The encoded protein is CASSRGQGGSYEQYF.

This sequence joins TRBV7-3 and TRBJ1-2, with 8 bases aligning to TRBD1. The CDR3 is 15 residues long. V trimming: 5 bases; J trimming: 8 bases; junction bases outside the gene matches: 13. Per the germline V gene, CDR1 is SGHTA and CDR2 is FQGTGA. The CDR3 sequence: CASSPGTGGWRGYTF. CDR3 coding DNA: TGTGCCAGCAGCCCTGGGACAGGCGGATGGAGGGGCTACACCTTC.

This clonotype was counted a few times. The chain is built from TRBV13 and TRBJ1-6, with unresolved D. V was cut by 5 bases and J by 13 bases, with 12 bases left in between. Germline-derived CDR1 and CDR2 are PRHDT and FYEKMQ (reference sequence). The CDR3 runs 12 residues. The CDR3 loop is CASSPRLGPLHF. DNA of the CDR3: TGTGCCAGCAGCCCTCGACTGGGGCCCCTCCACTTT.

The J gene is TRBJ1-4, the V gene TRBV29-1, with D possibly being TRBD1 (5 bases). Germline CDR1 SQVTM, CDR2 ANQGSEA. Trimming took off 4 bases at V and 4 bases at J, with 7 bases between the two ends. This CDR3 spans 12 amino acids. CDR3 sequence reads: CSVVQGNEKLFF. The CDR3 nucleotides read TGCAGCGTTGTGCAGGGTAATGAAAAACTGTTTTTT.

This clonotype turned up a few times. The V call is TRBV14, the J call TRBJ2-3, with 9 bases fitting TRBD2. The CDR3 spans 16 residues. Germline CDR1 and CDR2: SGHDN and FVKESK. The junction had 11 bases not matched to a gene; V was cut back by 6 bases and J by 4 bases. CDR3 amino acids: CASSALAGSPADTQYF. The CDR3 DNA follows: TGTGCCAGCAGTGCGCTAGCGGGGTCCCCTGCAGATACGCAGTATTTT.

V and J are TRBV5-4 and TRBJ2-2; D possibly corresponds to TRBD2 (6 bases). CDR1 is SGHNT, CDR2 YYREEE, per germline (reference sequence). V was cut by 2 bases and J by 0 bases, with 17 bases left in between. The CDR3 consists of 18 residues. Written as DNA, the CDR3 is TGTGCCAGCAGCTTACGGGGCCAGCGGGCCACGAACACCGGGGAGCTGTTTTTT. It encodes CASSLRGQRATNTGELFF.

J is TRBJ1-3 and V is TRBV20-1, with D hard to call. Trimming took 3 bases from V and 4 from J, leaving 4 bases between them. The CDR3 loop spans 11 amino acids. From germline, CDR1 is DFQATT and CDR2 SNEGSKA (reference sequence). For the CDR3, the DNA is TGCAGTGCTAGCTCGGGAAACACCATATATTTT. Translating it yields CSASSGNTIYF.

The rearrangement joins TRBV28 to TRBJ2-5, with D perhaps matching TRBD1 (6 bases). This CDR3 region has 13 residues. Germline V lookup: CDR1 MDHEN, CDR2 SYDVKM. V lost 2 bases to trimming and J lost 10 bases, with 14 bases between them. CDR3 region: CASSLGTTTGQYF. In nucleotides, the CDR3 is TGTGCCAGCAGTTTAGGGACAACAACCGGCCAGTACTTC.

This clonotype has more than one count but fewer than ten. CDR3 sequence (DNA): TGCGCCAGCAGCCGGGCGTACAATGAGCAGTTCTTC. It yields the protein CASSRAYNEQFF. The rearrangement joins TRBV4-3 to TRBJ2-1; D is uncertain. The CDR3 totals 12 residues. Looked up from germline, CDR1 is LGHNA and CDR2 is YSLEER. V lost 4 bases and J 4 bases, leaving 5 bases between the germline ends.

This clonotype was found many times. The chain recombines TRBV4-2 with TRBJ2-2; the D is unclear. Germline V CDR1 and CDR2: LGHNA, YNFKEQ. Trimming took off 4 bases at V and 5 bases at J, with 8 bases between the two ends. CDR3 length equals 13 residues. CDR3 in DNA: TGTGCCAGCAGCCCAAAGGTGACCGGGGAGCTGTTTTTT. Its protein product is CASSPKVTGELFF.

At least ten counts were recorded for this clonotype. The chain joins TRBV29-1 to TRBJ1-1, with 11 positions matching TRBD1. CDR3 size: 18 residues. Trimming removed 2 bases from V and 0 bases from J; junction bases left unmatched: 11. Germline assignment: CDR1 SQVTM and CDR2 ANQGSEA. Here the CDR3 DNA reads TGCAGCGTTGAATGGGACAGGGGGATATCCTCCATGAACACTGAAGCTTTCTTT. It is translated as CSVEWDRGISSMNTEAFF.

This clonotype was counted a few times. A read error is possible here, since a much larger clone lies one base away. This sequence joins TRBV28 and TRBJ1-1; D is uncertain. The germline gives CDR1 MDHEN, CDR2 SYDVKM. This CDR3 region has 11 residues. The CDR3 DNA reads as TGTGCCAGCAGTTCCCGCATAGAAGCTTCCTTT. The encoded protein is CASSSRIEASF.

This clonotype was observed at least ten times. V usage is TRBV27 and J usage is TRBJ2-5; either TRBD1 or TRBD2 may fit D (5 bases each). Between the trimmed V and J ends, which lost 3 bases and 10 bases, there was a span of 27 bases. The germline CDR1 and CDR2 sequences are MNHEY and SMNVEV (reference sequence). The CDR3 loop spans 17 amino acids. The CDR3 region is CASSFGDGGRGKGSQYF. As DNA, the CDR3 is TGTGCCAGCAGTTTCGGGGATGGGGGAAGGGGTAAAGGGAGCCAGTACTTC.

This clonotype was observed a few times. The V gene is TRBV24-1, the J gene TRBJ2-3; 7 nucleotides agree with TRBD2. Germline lookup yields CDR1 KGHDR and CDR2 SFDVKD. The trim removed 1 base at V and 5 bases at J, leaving 11 bases unmatched. The CDR3 has 17 residues. CDR3 coding DNA: TGTGCCACCAGTGATTTAAAGGGAGGGCCTTTTGGAGATACGCAGTATTTT. This gives the protein CATSDLKGGPFGDTQYF.

This clonotype was observed many times. The chain couples TRBV2 to TRBJ2-3; possibly TRBD1 for D (6 bases). Germline V gene sequence: CDR1 SNHLY, CDR2 FYNNEI. The CDR3 runs to 13 residues. The V gene lost 6 bases and the J gene lost 6 bases, with 13 bases spanning the gap. The CDR3 spells CASSGDTSDTQYF. CDR3 in DNA: TGTGCCAGCAGCGGGGACACTTCGGATACGCAGTATTTT.

This clonotype was found a few times. The chain combines TRBV9 with TRBJ1-1; no definite D call. The germline V and J ends were trimmed by 0 bases and 1 base, with 7 bases remaining between them. Germline V gene sequence: CDR1 SGDLS, CDR2 YYNGEE. CDR3 length: 14 residues. CDR3 loop: CASSVGGPNTEAFF. CDR3 DNA sequence: TGTGCCAGCAGCGTAGGAGGCCCGAACACTGAAGCTTTCTTT.

This clonotype was recorded at least ten times. The CDR3 reads CASSLIGQRSGNTIYF. CDR3 DNA: TGTGCCAGCAGTTTAATTGGGCAGCGCTCTGGAAACACCATATATTTT. The chain joins TRBV28 to TRBJ1-3; D is ambiguous. V lost 2 bases to trimming and J lost 0 bases, with 11 bases between them. The CDR3 has 16 amino acids. Germline CDR1 MDHEN, CDR2 SYDVKM. The complete variable domain, with remaining parts taken from reference TRBV28 and TRBJ1-3, reads DVKVTQSSRYLVKRTGEKVFLECVQDMDHENMFWYRQDPGLGLRLIYFSYDVKMKEKGDIPEGYSVSREKKERFSLILESASTNQTSMYLCASSLIGQRSGNTIYFGEGSWLTVV.